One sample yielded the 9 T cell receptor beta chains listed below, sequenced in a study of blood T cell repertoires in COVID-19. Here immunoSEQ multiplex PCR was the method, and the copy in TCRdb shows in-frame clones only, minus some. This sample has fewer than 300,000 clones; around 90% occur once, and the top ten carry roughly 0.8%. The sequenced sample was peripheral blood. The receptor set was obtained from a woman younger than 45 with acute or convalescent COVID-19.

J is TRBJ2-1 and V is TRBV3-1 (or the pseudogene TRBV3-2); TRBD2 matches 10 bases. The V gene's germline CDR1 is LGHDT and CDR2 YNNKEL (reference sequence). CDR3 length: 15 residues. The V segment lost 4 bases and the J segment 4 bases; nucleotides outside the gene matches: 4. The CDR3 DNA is TGTGCCAGCAGCCTCCGGACTAGCGGTTACAATGAGCAGTTCTTC. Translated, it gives CASSLRTSGYNEQFF.

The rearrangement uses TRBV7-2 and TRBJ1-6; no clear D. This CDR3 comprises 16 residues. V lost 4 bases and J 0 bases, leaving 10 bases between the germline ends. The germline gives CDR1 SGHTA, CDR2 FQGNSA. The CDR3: CASSYQQSSYNSPLHF. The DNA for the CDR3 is TGTGCCAGCAGCTATCAACAGAGCTCCTATAATTCACCCCTCCACTTT.

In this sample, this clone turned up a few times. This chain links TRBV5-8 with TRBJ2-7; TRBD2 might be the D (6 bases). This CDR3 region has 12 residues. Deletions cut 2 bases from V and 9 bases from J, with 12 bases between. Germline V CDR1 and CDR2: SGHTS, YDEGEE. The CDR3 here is CASSFLGGSQYF. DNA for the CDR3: TGTGCCAGCAGCTTCCTCGGGGGATCGCAGTACTTC.

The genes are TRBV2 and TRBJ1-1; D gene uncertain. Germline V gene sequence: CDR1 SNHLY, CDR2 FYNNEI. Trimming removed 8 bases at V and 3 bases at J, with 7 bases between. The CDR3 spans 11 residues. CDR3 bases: TGTGCCAGCCTTTTAGACACTGAAGCTTTCTTT. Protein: CASLLDTEAFF.

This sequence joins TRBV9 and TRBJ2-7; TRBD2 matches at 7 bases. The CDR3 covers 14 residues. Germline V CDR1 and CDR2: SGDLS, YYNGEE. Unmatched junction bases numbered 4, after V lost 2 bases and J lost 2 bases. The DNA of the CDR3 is TGTGCCAGCAGCGTTGCGGGACTAACCTACGAGCAGTACTTC. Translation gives CASSVAGLTYEQYF.

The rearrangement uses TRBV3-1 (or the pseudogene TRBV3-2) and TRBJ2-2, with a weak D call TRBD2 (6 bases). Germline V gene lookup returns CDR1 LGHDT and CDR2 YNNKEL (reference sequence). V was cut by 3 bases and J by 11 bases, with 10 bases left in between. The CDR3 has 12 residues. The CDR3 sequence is CASSQEGLELFF. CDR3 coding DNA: TGTGCCAGCAGCCAGGAGGGGCTAGAGCTGTTTTTT.

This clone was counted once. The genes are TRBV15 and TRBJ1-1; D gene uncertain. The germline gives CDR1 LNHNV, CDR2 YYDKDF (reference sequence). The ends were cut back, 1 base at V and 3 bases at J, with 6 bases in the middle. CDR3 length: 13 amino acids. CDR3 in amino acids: CATSRVLDTEAFF. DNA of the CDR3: TGTGCCACCAGCAGAGTCTTAGACACTGAAGCTTTCTTT.

The CDR3 spells CASSLSVTGLDYGYTF. For the CDR3, the DNA is TGTGCCAGCAGTTTATCAGTCACAGGGTTAGACTATGGCTACACCTTC. The chain links TRBV27 to TRBJ1-2, with D maybe TRBD1 (6 bases). Germline V CDR1 and CDR2: MNHEY, SMNVEV (reference sequence). The CDR3 consists of 16 residues. Trimming stripped 0 bases from V and 3 bases from J, with 14 bases between.

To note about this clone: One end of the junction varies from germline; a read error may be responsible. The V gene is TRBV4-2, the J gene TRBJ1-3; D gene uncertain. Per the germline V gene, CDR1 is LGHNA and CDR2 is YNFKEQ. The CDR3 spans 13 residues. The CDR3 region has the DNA TGTGCCAGCCGCCAGTTATCTGGAAACACCATATATTTT. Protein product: CASRQLSGNTIYF.